Listed below are T cell receptor beta chains from one sample, sequenced in a study of response to subunit inactivated influenza vaccine. TCRdb re-called the RT-PCR reads with MiXCR, one entry per CDR3 protein. This sample has more than 600,000 distinct CDR3 sequences; 15% to 20% occur once, and the top ten carry roughly 10%. The material sequenced was PBMCs from blood, taken 5 days after vaccination. The receptors come from a man aged 50 to 59 who received an inactivated influenza vaccine. The CDR3 runs from the conserved cysteine through the conserved F or W.

v_call cdr3_aa
TRBV20-1 CSAYGNSYEQYF
TRBV6-1 CASSLLNYRVRRETQYF
TRBV6-1 CASFSEDSNEQFF
TRBV6-1 CASFDRGYNSPLHF
TRBV20-1 CSARPSETQYF
TRBV4-2 CASKNGNRRNSGANVLTF
TRBV6-2/TRBV6-3 CASSYNNNEQFF
TRBV5-6 CASSANGGGANTGELFF
TRBV24-1 CATSDSVTDTQYF
TRBV7-9 CASRQGLTANTGELFF
TRBV20-1 CSAGLTSGETQYF
TRBV20-1 CSASAGTYNEQFF
TRBV5-1 CASSLGGTGGKLNTEAFF
TRBV11-1 CASSSGLAGHFSGANVLTF
TRBV25-1 CASSWVGENTEAFF
TRBV24-1 CATSDSSSNQPQHF
TRBV9 CASSVATETTQYF
TRBV24-1 CATSDPGQGTNEQYF
TRBV29-1 CSVDGDRLTGPGELFF
TRBV12-3/TRBV12-4 CASSPMGYTEAFF